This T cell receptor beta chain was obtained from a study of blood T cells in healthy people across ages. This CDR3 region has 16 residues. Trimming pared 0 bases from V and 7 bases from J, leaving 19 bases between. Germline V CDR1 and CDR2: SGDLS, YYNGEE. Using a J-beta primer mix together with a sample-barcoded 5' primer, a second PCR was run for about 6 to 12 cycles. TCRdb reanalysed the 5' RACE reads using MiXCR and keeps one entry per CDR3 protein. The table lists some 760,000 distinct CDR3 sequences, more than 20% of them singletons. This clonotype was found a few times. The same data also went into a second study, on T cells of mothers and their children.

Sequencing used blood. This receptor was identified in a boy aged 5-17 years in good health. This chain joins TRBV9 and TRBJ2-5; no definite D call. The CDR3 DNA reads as TGTGCCAGCAGCGTAGGAGAGCCTCCTACATCGGGGACCCAGTACTTC. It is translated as CASSVGEPPTSGTQYF.